The rows below give T cell receptor beta chains drawn from one sample of a study of CD8+ T cells in alopecia areata. TCRdb's table, derived via immunoSEQ multiplex PCR, lists solely in-frame clones and lacks some. Found here are some 120,000 clones, about 59% of them singletons; the top ten hold under 7.5%. Sequenced here: CD4+ T cells sorted from blood, sampled at week 4, from a patient treated with tofacitinib. Source of these receptors: a human donor with alopecia areata. Each CDR3 is given with its conserved first and last residue. The D gene is left open where the match is weak. The listing skips clone size in some rows; elsewhere it reads once, few, many or a size class.

D: .; V: TRBV7-3; J: TRBJ2-3; size: .; DNA: TGTGCCAGCAGCCCCAGGGGGGGGAACACAGATACGCAGTATTTT; CDR3: CASSPRGGNTDTQYF
D: .; V: TRBV4-2; J: TRBJ2-5; size: .; DNA: TGTGCCAGCAGCCAAGATCGAGGTATCCAAGAGACCCAGTACTTC; CDR3: CASSQDRGIQETQYF
D: TRBD2; V: TRBV5-1; J: TRBJ2-3; size: once; DNA: TGCGCCAGCAACCAACTAGCGGCCGGGGATACGCAGTATTTT; CDR3: CASNQLAAGDTQYF
D: .; V: TRBV9; J: TRBJ2-1; size: once; DNA: TGTGCCAGCAGCCCTTTGGGGGTAGGGAATGAGCAGTTCTTC; CDR3: CASSPLGVGNEQFF
D: TRBD1; V: TRBV30; J: TRBJ1-2; size: .; DNA: TGTGCCTGGAGTCCCCGGGACAGGGTCTATGGCTACACCTTC; CDR3: CAWSPRDRVYGYTF
D: TRBD2; V: TRBV7-8; J: TRBJ2-7; size: .; DNA: TGTGCCAGCAGCCTACGAGGGCTAGCGGGAGACGAGCAGTACTTC; CDR3: CASSLRGLAGDEQYF
D: .; V: TRBV10-3; J: TRBJ1-3; size: .; DNA: TGTGCCGTCGGCGGGCTCCACTCTGGAAACACCATATATTTT; CDR3: CAVGGLHSGNTIYF
D: .; V: TRBV6-5; J: TRBJ2-5; size: .; DNA: TGTGCCAGCAGTTCAGGAGAGACCCAGTACTTC; CDR3: CASSSGETQYF
D: .; V: TRBV6-5; J: TRBJ1-2; size: .; DNA: TGTGCCAGCATGGGGGCGGGGTATGGCTACACCTTC; CDR3: CASMGAGYGYTF
D: TRBD1; V: TRBV6-1; J: TRBJ2-7; size: .; DNA: TGTGCCATCAGTGAGTCCGGGGACAGGAGGGGCTACGAGCAGTACTTC; CDR3: CAISESGDRRGYEQYF
D: .; V: TRBV2; J: TRBJ1-5; size: .; DNA: TGTGCCAGCAGTGAATGGGGGGGCAATCAGCCCCAGCATTTT; CDR3: CASSEWGGNQPQHF
D: TRBD1; V: TRBV25-1; J: TRBJ1-5; size: once; DNA: TGTGCCAGCAGTGAATGGACAGGGAATCAGCCCCAGCATTTT; CDR3: CASSEWTGNQPQHF
D: .; V: TRBV9; J: TRBJ2-5; size: once; DNA: TGTGCCAGCAGCGTAGGGGCGCACCGACCTCAAGAGACCCAGTACTTC; CDR3: CASSVGAHRPQETQYF
D: TRBD2; V: TRBV30; J: TRBJ2-1; size: .; DNA: TGTGCCACTAGCGGGGTAGCGGGCTCCTACAATGAGCAGTTCTTC; CDR3: CATSGVAGSYNEQFF
D: TRBD2; V: TRBV30; J: TRBJ2-7; size: .; DNA: TGTGCCTGGAGCCGGGGGGGTCTGGGCTACGAGCAGTACTTC; CDR3: CAWSRGGLGYEQYF
D: .; V: TRBV9; J: TRBJ1-5; size: .; DNA: TGTGCCAGCAGCCCAACGGGAAACCAGCCCCAGCATTTT; CDR3: CASSPTGNQPQHF